The 27 T cell receptor beta chains listed next were all sequenced from one sample in a study of cytomegalovirus exposure and HLA in healthy donors. Profiled with immunoSEQ multiplex PCR; TCRdb holds only in-frame clones, not every one. The sample gives 110,000 to 150,000 clones, roughly 92% of which show up once; 0.6% to 0.85% is in the top ten. Material: PBMCs. These receptors all stem from a man aged 18 to 30 in good health and CMV-seronegative.

V is TRBV5-1 and J is TRBJ1-2, with 11 bases fitting TRBD1. V lost 1 base and J lost 8; bases outside the gene matches: 7. The CDR3 sequence is 15 residues long. Per germline, CDR1 SGHRS and CDR2 YFSETQ. In DNA, the CDR3 is TGCGCCAGCAGCTTGACAGGACAGGGGGCGCGGGGCTACACCTTC. Its translation is CASSLTGQGARGYTF. The whole variable domain, remainder taken from reference TRBV5-1 and TRBJ1-2, is KAGVTQTPRYLIKTRGQQVTLSCSPISGHRSVSWYQQTPGQGLQFLFEYFSETQRNKGNFPGRFSGRQFSNSRSEMNVSTLELGDSALYLCASSLTGQGARGYTFGSGTRLTVV.

The chain is built from TRBV19 and TRBJ1-1; D is ambiguous. Per the germline V gene, CDR1 is LNHDA and CDR2 is SQIVND (reference sequence). Trimming took 4 bases from V and 9 from J, leaving 9 bases between them. The CDR3 is made up of 11 amino acids. CDR3 amino acids: CASSRAQQAFF. CDR3 DNA: TGTGCCAGTAGTAGGGCCCAGCAAGCTTTCTTT. The whole variable domain, filled in from reference TRBV19 and TRBJ1-1, reads DGGITQSPKYLFRKEGQNVTLSCEQNLNHDAMYWYRQDPGQGLRLIYYSQIVNDFQKGDIAEGYSVSREKKESFPLTVTSAQKNPTAFYLCASSRAQQAFFGQGTRLTVV.

The chain carries TRBV27 and TRBJ1-2, with 7 bases identical to TRBD1. V trimming: 6 bases; J trimming: 4 bases; junction bases outside the gene matches: 8. Germline V gene data show CDR1 as MNHEY and CDR2 as SMNVEV (reference sequence). There are 14 residues in the CDR3. CDR3 in amino acids: CASRYRGGPYGYTF. CDR3 sequence (DNA): TGTGCCAGCAGATACAGGGGAGGACCCTATGGCTACACCTTC.

The genes are TRBV9 and TRBJ1-1; D is ambiguous. V lost 1 base to trimming and J lost 2 bases, with 9 bases between them. The germline gives CDR1 SGDLS, CDR2 YYNGEE. The CDR3 loop spans 14 amino acids. As DNA, the CDR3 is TGTGCCAGCAGCGTAAGCAACCGAAACACTGAAGCTTTCTTT. Translating it yields CASSVSNRNTEAFF.

The chain couples TRBV4-1 to TRBJ1-3; 9 bases map to TRBD1. V shed 2 bases and J 8 bases; nucleotides not matched to a gene: 4. The CDR3 extends over 14 amino acids. Germline CDR1 MGHRA, CDR2 YSYEKL. Here the CDR3 reads CASSQLGQGDTIYF. Here the CDR3 DNA reads TGCGCCAGCAGCCAACTGGGACAGGGTGACACCATATATTTT.

V gene TRBV18 combines with J gene TRBJ1-4, with 7 bases fitting TRBD1. The CDR3 consists of 18 residues. Looked up from germline, CDR1 is KGHSH and CDR2 is LQKENI. The junction had 15 bases not matched to a gene; V was cut back by 4 bases and J by 4 bases. The CDR3 DNA sequence: TGTGCCAGCTCACAAAACAATCCAGGGGGATCCTTTAATGAAAAACTGTTTTTT. Protein: CASSQNNPGGSFNEKLFF.

The V gene is TRBV27, the J gene TRBJ2-2, with D possibly being TRBD2 (5 bases). Germline CDR1 reads MNHEY; CDR2 reads SMNVEV (reference sequence). The CDR3 loop spans 12 amino acids. The V gene lost 7 bases and the J gene lost 5 bases, with 8 bases spanning the gap. The CDR3: CASMRDTGELFF. CDR3 in DNA: TGTGCCAGCATGAGGGATACCGGGGAGCTGTTTTTT.

V is TRBV5-6 and J is TRBJ2-5, with unresolved D. The CDR3 sequence is 13 residues long. The germline gives CDR1 SGHDT, CDR2 YYEEEE. With 3 bases removed from V and 3 bases from J, the gap between germline ends came to 9 bases. The CDR3 DNA is TGTGCCAGCAGCTCTGACTGGAAAGAGACCCAGTACTTC. Residues: CASSSDWKETQYF.

The V gene is TRBV7-8, the J gene TRBJ2-7, with 14 bases matching TRBD2. Germline values: CDR1 SGHVS, CDR2 FQNEAQ. The CDR3 length is 20 residues. V dropped 4 bases and J dropped 5; count of bases not matched to a gene: 19. CDR3 in amino acids: CASSSGQFGTSGGDRDEQYF. The DNA for the CDR3 is TGTGCCAGCAGCTCGGGACAGTTTGGGACTAGCGGGGGTGACCGGGACGAGCAGTACTTC.

The chain has TRBV11-2 and TRBJ2-7; 10 bases line up with TRBD2. The CDR3 extends over 15 amino acids. V was clipped by 5 bases and J by 2 bases; unmatched bases: 6. CDR1 SGHAT and CDR2 FQNNGV come from the germline V gene. CDR3: CASSPGLAPTYEQYV. CDR3 DNA: TGTGCCAGCAGCCCGGGACTAGCGCCCACCTACGAGCAGTACGTC.

The chain is built from TRBV7-9 and TRBJ2-1; the match to TRBD2 covers 8 bases. Germline V CDR1 and CDR2: SEHNR, FQNEAQ (reference sequence). The CDR3 is 14 residues long. V gave up 3 bases and J gave up 7 bases; unmatched junction bases: 5. CDR3 loop: CASSFSGSLNEQFF. In nucleotides, the CDR3 is TGTGCCAGCAGCTTCAGCGGGAGTTTGAATGAGCAGTTCTTC. Based on the CDR3 plus reference TRBV7-9 and TRBJ2-1, the full variable domain is DTGVSQNPRHKITKRGQNVTFRCDPISEHNRLYWYRQTLGQGPEFLTYFQNEAQLEKSRLLSDRFSAERPKGSFSTLEIQRTEQGDSAMYLCASSFSGSLNEQFFGPGTRLTVL.

Only one count was recorded for this clone. The V gene is TRBV6-6, the J gene TRBJ2-7; a possible D gene is TRBD2 (6 bases). Germline loops: CDR1 MNHNY, CDR2 SVGAGI (reference sequence). The CDR3 has 13 residues. Trimming shortened V by 7 bases and J by 2 bases, and 12 bases separated the two germline ends. The CDR3, as DNA: TGTGCCAGCATCGGGGGTTGGCCCTACGAGCAGTACGTC. Translating gives CASIGGWPYEQYV.

The J gene is TRBJ1-5, the V gene TRBV19, with D tentatively TRBD1 (5 bases). CDR1 and CDR2 (germline): LNHDA, SQIVND (reference sequence). CDR3 length equals 15 residues. V was shortened by 5 bases and J by 3 bases, with 14 bases between the two germline ends. The DNA of the CDR3 is TGTGCCAGTAGTGATCAGGGTTGGGCCAATCAGCCCCAGCATTTT. Residues: CASSDQGWANQPQHF.

This sequence joins TRBV30 and TRBJ2-2; D possibly corresponds to TRBD1 (6 bases). Trimming removed 3 bases from V and 8 bases from J, with 7 bases in between. Germline assignment: CDR1 GTSNPN and CDR2 SVGIG (reference sequence). This CDR3 comprises 11 residues. For the CDR3, the DNA is TGTGCCTGGAGCGACAGGGGGGAGCTGTTTTTT. It translates to CAWSDRGELFF.

The chain combines TRBV18 with TRBJ2-3; perhaps TRBD1 as D (5 bases). Per the germline V gene, CDR1 is KGHSH and CDR2 is LQKENI. This CDR3 has 15 amino acids. Trimming took off 1 base at V and 4 bases at J, with 12 bases between the two ends. In DNA, the CDR3 is TGTGCCAGCTCACCACAGGGCCAGGGCCCAGATACGCAGTATTTT. Encoded protein: CASSPQGQGPDTQYF. Drawing the rest from reference TRBV18 and TRBJ2-3, the complete variable domain is NAGVMQNPRHLVRRRGQEARLRCSPMKGHSHVYWYRQLPEEGLKFMVYLQKENIIDESGMPKERFSAEFPKEGPSILRIQQVVRGDSAAYFCASSPQGQGPDTQYFGPGTRLTVL.

The chain employs TRBV19 and TRBJ1-4; a weak D match, TRBD1 (6 bases). V shed 7 bases and J shed 4 bases, with 16 bases lying between them. This CDR3 region has 15 residues. CDR1 and CDR2 (germline): LNHDA, SQIVND (reference sequence). CDR3 DNA: TGTGCCAGTATGCCAAAGACAGGCTATAATGAAAAACTGTTTTTT. This sequence encodes CASMPKTGYNEKLFF.

The chain recombines TRBV7-8 with TRBJ2-1, with D maybe TRBD2 (5 bases). Germline CDR1 reads SGHVS; CDR2 reads FQNEAQ. This CDR3 has 13 residues. The V and J ends lost 1 base and 8 bases respectively, with 9 bases between them. The CDR3 region is CASSLGGYDEQFF. The CDR3 coding sequence is TGTGCCAGCAGCTTAGGAGGGTACGATGAGCAGTTCTTC. Complete variable domain (other parts from reference TRBV7-8 and TRBJ2-1): GAGVSQSPRYKVAKRGQDVALRCDPISGHVSLFWYQQALGQGPEFLTYFQNEAQLDKSGLPSDRFFAERPEGSVSTLKIQRTQQEDSAVYLCASSLGGYDEQFFGPGTRLTVL.

This clone was seen only a few times. The chain recombines TRBV14 with TRBJ2-3; weak D call: TRBD2 (5 bases). Per germline, CDR1 SGHDN and CDR2 FVKESK. This CDR3 comprises 12 residues. V lost 3 bases and J 11 bases, leaving 12 bases between the germline ends. As DNA, the CDR3 is TGTGCCAGCAGCCATACGGGGTTTATGCAGTATTTT. Amino acids: CASSHTGFMQYF.

The CDR3 reads CASSSDSRDTQYF. The CDR3 nucleotides are TGTGCCAGCAGCTCTGACAGCAGGGATACGCAGTATTTT. This rearrangement joins TRBV5-4 to TRBJ2-3, with D tentatively TRBD1 (5 bases). Germline V gene lookup returns CDR1 SGHNT and CDR2 YYREEE (reference sequence). The V end was cut by 3 bases, the J end by 6 bases, with 11 bases between. The CDR3 is 13 amino acids. Together with reference TRBV5-4 and TRBJ2-3, the CDR3 gives the full variable domain: ETGVTQSPTHLIKTRGQQVTLRCSSQSGHNTVSWYQQALGQGPQFIFQYYREEENGRGNFPPRFSGLQFPNYSSELNVNALELDDSALYLCASSSDSRDTQYFGPGTRLTVL.

This clone was seen a few times. CDR3 residues: CASSETSGGQETQYF. The DNA for the CDR3 is TGTGCCAGCAGTGAGACTAGCGGGGGCCAAGAGACCCAGTACTTC. The chain has TRBV6-4 and TRBJ2-5, with 12 bases identical to TRBD2. The CDR3 has 15 residues. Germline CDR1 and CDR2: MRHNA and SNTAGT. The trim removed 3 bases at V and 1 base at J, leaving 0 bases unmatched.

The V call is TRBV18, the J call TRBJ2-2, with 7 bases aligning to TRBD1. The CDR3 covers 16 residues. V shed 3 bases, J shed 5 bases, and the junction held 9 bases outside the gene matches. Germline-derived CDR1 and CDR2 are KGHSH and LQKENI. CDR3 sequence reads: CASSPRQGSGTGELFF. In DNA, the CDR3 is TGTGCCAGCTCACCGAGACAGGGTTCGGGGACCGGGGAGCTGTTTTTT.

This chain links TRBV18 with TRBJ1-1; D is possibly TRBD1 (5 bases). V gave up 3 bases and J gave up 0 bases, with 17 bases separating them. The germline V gene has CDR1 KGHSH and CDR2 LQKENI. This CDR3 contains 17 residues. The CDR3 coding sequence is TGTGCCAGCTCACCTCGGTCAGGGCCAATACTGAACACTGAAGCTTTCTTT. This codes for CASSPRSGPILNTEAFF.

The chain has TRBV2 and TRBJ1-1; D might be TRBD1 (5 bases). The CDR3 contains 12 residues. Trimming took off 4 bases at V and 6 bases at J, with 9 bases between the two ends. Per the germline V gene, CDR1 is SNHLY and CDR2 is FYNNEI. The CDR3 nucleotides read TGTGCCAGCAGTGGCAGGGCGTCTGAAGCTTTCTTT. It is translated as CASSGRASEAFF.

The chain joins TRBV7-8 to TRBJ1-2, with a weak D call TRBD1 (6 bases). The CDR3 consists of 15 residues. Germline-derived CDR1 and CDR2 are SGHVS and FQNEAQ. Trimming stripped 7 bases from V and 2 bases from J, with 17 bases between. Here the CDR3 reads CASTLRRDTNYGYTF. In nucleotides, the CDR3 is TGTGCCAGCACCCTTAGACGGGACACGAACTATGGCTACACCTTC.

The V and J genes are TRBV2 and TRBJ2-7, with D possibly TRBD1 on 6 matching bases. This CDR3 is 12 amino acids long. The V end lost 4 bases, the J end lost 7 bases, and 11 bases lay between the germline ends. CDR1 is SNHLY and CDR2 is FYNNEI in the germline V gene. The CDR3 nucleotides are TGTGCCAGCAGTGCTCAGGGGAGTGAGCAGTACGTC. As protein: CASSAQGSEQYV.

The gene calls are TRBV19 and TRBJ1-3, with a tentative D call TRBD1 (5 bases). The CDR3 has 16 residues. Trimming stripped 7 bases from V and 0 bases from J, with 16 bases between. Germline V CDR1 and CDR2: LNHDA, SQIVND (reference sequence). The CDR3, as DNA: TGTGCCAGTACCGCCGACAGTTTGAGCTCTGGAAACACCATATATTTT. This codes for CASTADSLSSGNTIYF.

The CDR3: CASSQTRLGAETQYF. In nucleotides, the CDR3 is TGTGCCAGCAGCCAAACCCGACTAGGCGCGGAGACCCAGTACTTC. This chain joins TRBV4-2 and TRBJ2-5, with D possibly TRBD2 on 6 matching bases. Between the trimmed V and J ends, which lost 2 bases and 5 bases, there was a span of 15 bases. CDR1 is LGHNA, CDR2 YNFKEQ, per germline. The CDR3 contains 15 residues.